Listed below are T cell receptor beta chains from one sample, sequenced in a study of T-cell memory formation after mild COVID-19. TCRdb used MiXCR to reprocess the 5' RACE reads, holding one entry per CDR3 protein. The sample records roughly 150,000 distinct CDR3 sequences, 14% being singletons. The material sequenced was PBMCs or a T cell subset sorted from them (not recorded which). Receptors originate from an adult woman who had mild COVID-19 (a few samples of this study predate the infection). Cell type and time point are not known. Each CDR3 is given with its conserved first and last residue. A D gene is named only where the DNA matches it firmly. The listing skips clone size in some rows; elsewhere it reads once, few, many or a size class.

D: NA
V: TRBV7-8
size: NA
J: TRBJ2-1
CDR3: CASSPGARGYDEQFF
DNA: TGTGCCAGCAGCCCGGGGGCCAGGGGTTATGATGAGCAGTTCTTC

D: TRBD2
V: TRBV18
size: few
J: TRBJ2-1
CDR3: CASSPGGGASEQFF
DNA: TGTGCCAGCTCACCCGGCGGGGGGGCGAGTGAGCAGTTCTTC

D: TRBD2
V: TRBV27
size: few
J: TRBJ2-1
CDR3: CASSLSVPSGLDEQFF
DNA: TGTGCCAGCAGTTTATCTGTCCCTAGCGGACTTGATGAGCAGTTCTTC

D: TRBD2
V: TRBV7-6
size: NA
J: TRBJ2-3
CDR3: CASSPLAGHTDTQYF
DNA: TGTGCCAGCAGTCCCCTAGCGGGCCACACAGATACGCAGTATTTT

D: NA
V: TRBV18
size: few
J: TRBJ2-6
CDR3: CASSPGGTGANVLTF
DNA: TGTGCCAGCTCACCAGGAGGGACTGGGGCCAACGTCCTGACTTTC

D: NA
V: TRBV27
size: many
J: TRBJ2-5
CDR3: CASSLSNQETQYF
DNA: TGTGCCAGCAGTTTATCCAACCAAGAGACCCAGTACTTC

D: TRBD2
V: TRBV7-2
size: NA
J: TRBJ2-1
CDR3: CASSPLAGDEQFF
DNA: TGTGCCAGCAGCCCGCTAGCGGGTGACGAGCAGTTCTTC

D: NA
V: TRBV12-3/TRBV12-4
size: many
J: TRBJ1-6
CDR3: CASSPTGGRTENSPLHF
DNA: TGTGCCAGCAGTCCCACCGGGGGGAGGACGGAGAATTCACCCCTCCACTTT

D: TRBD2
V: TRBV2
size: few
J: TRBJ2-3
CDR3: CASSAGGASTDTQYF
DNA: TGTGCCAGCAGTGCGGGAGGCGCCAGCACAGATACGCAGTATTTT

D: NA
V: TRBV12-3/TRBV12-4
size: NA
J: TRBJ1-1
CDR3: CASSQGRGNTEAFF
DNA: TGTGCCAGCAGCCAGGGGAGGGGGAACACTGAAGCTTTCTTT

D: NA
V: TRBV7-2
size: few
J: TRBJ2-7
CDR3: CASSLEGPYEQYF
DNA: TGTGCCAGCAGCTTAGAGGGTCCCTACGAGCAGTACTTC

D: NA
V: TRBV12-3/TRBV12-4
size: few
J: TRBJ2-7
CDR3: CASSLSRTYEQYF
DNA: TGTGCCAGCAGTTTATCTCGGACTTACGAGCAGTACTTC

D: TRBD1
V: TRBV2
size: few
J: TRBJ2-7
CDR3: CASSRQGGYEQYF
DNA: TGTGCCAGCAGTAGACAGGGGGGGTACGAGCAGTACTTC

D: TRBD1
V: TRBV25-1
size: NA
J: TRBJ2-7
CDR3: CASSELEDRAYEQYF
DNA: TGTGCCAGCAGTGAATTGGAGGACAGGGCCTACGAGCAGTACTTC

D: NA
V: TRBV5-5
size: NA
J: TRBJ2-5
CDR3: CASSLAPPRAETQYF
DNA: TGTGCCAGCAGCTTGGCACCCCCGAGGGCAGAGACCCAGTACTTC

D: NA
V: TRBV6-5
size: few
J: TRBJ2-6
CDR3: CASSYRSSTNSGANVLTF
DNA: TGTGCCAGCAGTTACCGCAGCTCGACGAACTCTGGGGCCAACGTCCTGACTTTC

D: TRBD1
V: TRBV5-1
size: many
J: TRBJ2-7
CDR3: CASSFEGQGDEQYF
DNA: TGCGCCAGCAGCTTTGAGGGACAGGGGGACGAGCAGTACTTC